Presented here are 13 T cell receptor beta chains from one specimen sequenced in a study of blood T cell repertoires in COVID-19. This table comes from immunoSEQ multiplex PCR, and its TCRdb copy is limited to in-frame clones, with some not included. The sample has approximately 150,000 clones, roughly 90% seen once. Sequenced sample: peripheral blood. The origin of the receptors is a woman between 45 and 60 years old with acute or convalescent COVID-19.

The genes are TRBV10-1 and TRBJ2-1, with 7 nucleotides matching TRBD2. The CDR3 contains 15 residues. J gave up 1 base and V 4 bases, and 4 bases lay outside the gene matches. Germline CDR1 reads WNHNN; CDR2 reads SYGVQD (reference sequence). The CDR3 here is CASSASSGSYNEQFF. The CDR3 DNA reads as TGCGCCAGCAGTGCCTCTAGCGGTTCCTACAATGAGCAGTTCTTC.

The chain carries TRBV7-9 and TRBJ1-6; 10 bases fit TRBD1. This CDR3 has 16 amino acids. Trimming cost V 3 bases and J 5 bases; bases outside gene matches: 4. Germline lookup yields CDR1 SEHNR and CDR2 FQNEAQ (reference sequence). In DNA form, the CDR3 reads TGTGCCAGCAGCTTCAAAGGACAGGGGGATAATTCACCCCTCCACTTT. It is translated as CASSFKGQGDNSPLHF.

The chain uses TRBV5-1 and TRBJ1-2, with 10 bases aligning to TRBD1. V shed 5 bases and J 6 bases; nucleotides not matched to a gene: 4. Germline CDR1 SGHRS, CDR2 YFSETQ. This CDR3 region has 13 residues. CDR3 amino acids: CASRVGQGNGYTF. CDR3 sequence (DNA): TGCGCCAGCAGGGTGGGACAGGGGAATGGCTACACCTTC.

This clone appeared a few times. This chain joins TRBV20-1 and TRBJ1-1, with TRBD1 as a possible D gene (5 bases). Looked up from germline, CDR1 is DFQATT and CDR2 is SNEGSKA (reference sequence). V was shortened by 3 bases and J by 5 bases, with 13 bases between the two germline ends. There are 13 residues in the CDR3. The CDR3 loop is CSASSPGRTEAFF. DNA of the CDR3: TGCAGTGCTAGTTCGCCAGGGAGGACTGAAGCTTTCTTT.

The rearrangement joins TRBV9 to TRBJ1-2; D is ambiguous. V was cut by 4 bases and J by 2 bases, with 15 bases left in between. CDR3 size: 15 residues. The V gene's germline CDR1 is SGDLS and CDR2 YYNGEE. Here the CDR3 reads CASSTTLDGNYGYTF. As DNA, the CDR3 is TGTGCCAGCAGCACTACCCTAGACGGAAACTATGGCTACACCTTC.

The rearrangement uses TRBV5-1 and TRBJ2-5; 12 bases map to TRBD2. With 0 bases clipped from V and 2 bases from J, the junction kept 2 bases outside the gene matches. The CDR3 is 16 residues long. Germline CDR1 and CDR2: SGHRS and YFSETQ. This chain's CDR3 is CASSLGLAGEQETQYF. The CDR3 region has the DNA TGCGCCAGCAGCTTGGGACTAGCGGGGGAGCAAGAGACCCAGTACTTC.

CDR3 region: CASSQTGNGQPQHF. The CDR3, as DNA: TGTGCCAGTAGCCAGACAGGTAACGGTCAGCCCCAGCATTTT. J is TRBJ1-5 and V is TRBV19; D perhaps matches TRBD1 (6 bases). The germline V and J ends were trimmed by 6 bases and 6 bases, with 15 bases remaining between them. CDR1 is LNHDA, CDR2 SQIVND, per germline (reference sequence). The CDR3 consists of 14 residues.

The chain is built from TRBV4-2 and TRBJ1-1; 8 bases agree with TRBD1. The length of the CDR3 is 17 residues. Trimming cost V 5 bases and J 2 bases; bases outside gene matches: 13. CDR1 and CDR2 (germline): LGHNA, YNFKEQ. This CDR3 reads CASSSTGTGRINTEAFF. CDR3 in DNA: TGTGCCAGCAGCTCGACCGGGACAGGACGGATTAACACTGAAGCTTTCTTT.

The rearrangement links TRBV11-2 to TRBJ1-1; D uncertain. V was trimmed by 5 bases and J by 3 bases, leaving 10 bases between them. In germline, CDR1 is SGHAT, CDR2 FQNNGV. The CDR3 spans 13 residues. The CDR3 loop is CASSLRRDTEAFF. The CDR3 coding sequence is TGTGCCAGCAGCCTTAGACGGGACACTGAAGCTTTCTTT.

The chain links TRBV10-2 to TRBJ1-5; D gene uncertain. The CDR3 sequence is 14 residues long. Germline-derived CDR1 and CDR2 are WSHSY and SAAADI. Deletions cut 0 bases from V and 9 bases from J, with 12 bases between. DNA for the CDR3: TGCGCCAGCAGTGAGTCCCCTGCCAACAGGCCCCAGCATTTT. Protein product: CASSESPANRPQHF.

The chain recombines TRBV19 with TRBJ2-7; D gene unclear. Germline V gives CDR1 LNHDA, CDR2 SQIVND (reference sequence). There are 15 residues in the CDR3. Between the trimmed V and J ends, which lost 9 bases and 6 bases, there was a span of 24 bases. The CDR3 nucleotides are TGTGCCAGCCGGTCCTCGCCGGCAGCGCCCGGCGAGCAGTACTTC. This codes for CASRSSPAAPGEQYF.

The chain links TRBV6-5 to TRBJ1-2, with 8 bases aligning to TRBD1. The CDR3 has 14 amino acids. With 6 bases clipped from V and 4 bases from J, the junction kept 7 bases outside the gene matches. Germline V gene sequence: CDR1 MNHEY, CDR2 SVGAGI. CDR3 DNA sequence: TGTGCCAGCAGCTCAGGGGGCGCGGGCTATGGCTACACCTTC. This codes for CASSSGGAGYGYTF.

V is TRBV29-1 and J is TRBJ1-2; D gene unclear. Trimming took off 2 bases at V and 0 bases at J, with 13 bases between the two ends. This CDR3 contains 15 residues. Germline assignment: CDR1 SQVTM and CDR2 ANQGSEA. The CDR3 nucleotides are TGCAGCGTTGAAATTCTTCCAGGAACTAACTATGGCTACACCTTC. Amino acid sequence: CSVEILPGTNYGYTF.